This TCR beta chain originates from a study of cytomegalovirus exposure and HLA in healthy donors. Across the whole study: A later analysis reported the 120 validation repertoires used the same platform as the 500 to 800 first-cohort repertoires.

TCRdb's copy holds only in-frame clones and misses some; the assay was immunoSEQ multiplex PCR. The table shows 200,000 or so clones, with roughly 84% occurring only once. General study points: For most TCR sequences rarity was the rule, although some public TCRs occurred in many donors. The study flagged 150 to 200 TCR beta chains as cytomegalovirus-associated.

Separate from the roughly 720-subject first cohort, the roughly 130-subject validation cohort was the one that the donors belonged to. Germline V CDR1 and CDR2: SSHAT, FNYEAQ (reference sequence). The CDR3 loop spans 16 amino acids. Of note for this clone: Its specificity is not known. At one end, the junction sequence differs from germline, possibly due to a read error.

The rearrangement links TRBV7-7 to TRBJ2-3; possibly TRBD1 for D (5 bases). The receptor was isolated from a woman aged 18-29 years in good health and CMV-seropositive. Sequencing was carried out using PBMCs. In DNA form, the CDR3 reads TGTGCTAGCAGCTTAGGTGGGGCGAGGAGCACAGATACGCAGTATTTT. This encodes CASSLGGARSTDTQYF.